This T cell receptor beta chain was retrieved from a study of cytomegalovirus exposure and HLA in healthy donors. Study-level background: Researchers previously reported finding fewer than 120 million unique TCR beta sequences from approximately 190 million T cells.

The study ran its PCR with 60 Vbeta and 13 Jbeta primers. Only in-frame clones appear in the TCRdb table, and some are missing; sequencing was by immunoSEQ multiplex PCR. This table holds fewer than 150,000 clones, nearly 80% found once. Study observations and caveats: What TCR beta sequences reportedly achieved was accurate prediction of HLA-A and HLA-B alleles in most subjects. Association of a missense DCLRE1C variant with TCR beta V- and J-gene trimming was reported in a later analysis.

Although they were nominally healthy when sampled, donors likely had unrecorded immune exposures. V gave up 4 bases and J gave up 9 bases, with 10 bases separating them. The CDR3 sequence is 11 residues long. CDR1 DFQATT and CDR2 SNEGSKA come from the germline V gene (reference sequence). With respect to this clone: The antigen remains undetermined.

The clonotype comes from a man under 40 in good health and CMV-seronegative. V and J are TRBV20-1 and TRBJ2-1; D gene uncertain. Input material: PBMCs. CDR3 protein: CSANWAGEQFF. CDR3 DNA: TGCAGTGCTAATTGGGCAGGTGAGCAGTTCTTC.